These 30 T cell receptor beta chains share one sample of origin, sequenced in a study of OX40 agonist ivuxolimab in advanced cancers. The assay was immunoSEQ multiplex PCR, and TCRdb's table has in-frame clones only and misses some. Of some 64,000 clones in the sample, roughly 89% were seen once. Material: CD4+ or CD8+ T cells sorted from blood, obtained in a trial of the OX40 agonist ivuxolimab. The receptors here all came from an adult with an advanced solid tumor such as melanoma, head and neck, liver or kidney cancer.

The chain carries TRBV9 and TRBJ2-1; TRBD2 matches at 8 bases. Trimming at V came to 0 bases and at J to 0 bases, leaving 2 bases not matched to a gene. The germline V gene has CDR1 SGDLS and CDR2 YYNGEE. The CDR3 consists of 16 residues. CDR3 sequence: CASSVAGGGSYNEQFF. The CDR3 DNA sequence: TGTGCCAGCAGCGTAGCGGGAGGGGGCTCCTACAATGAGCAGTTCTTC.

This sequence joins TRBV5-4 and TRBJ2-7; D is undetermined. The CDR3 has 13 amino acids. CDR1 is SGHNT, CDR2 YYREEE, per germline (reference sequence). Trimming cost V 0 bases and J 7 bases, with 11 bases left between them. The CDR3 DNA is TGTGCCAGCAGCTTGGCCACGGTGAGGGAGCAGTACTTC. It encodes CASSLATVREQYF.

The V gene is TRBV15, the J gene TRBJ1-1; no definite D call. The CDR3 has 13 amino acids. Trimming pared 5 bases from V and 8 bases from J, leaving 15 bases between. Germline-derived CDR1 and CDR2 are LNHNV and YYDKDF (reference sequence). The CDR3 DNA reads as TGTGCCACCAGCCCCGGAACCCAGGTGGAAGCTTTCTTT. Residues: CATSPGTQVEAFF.

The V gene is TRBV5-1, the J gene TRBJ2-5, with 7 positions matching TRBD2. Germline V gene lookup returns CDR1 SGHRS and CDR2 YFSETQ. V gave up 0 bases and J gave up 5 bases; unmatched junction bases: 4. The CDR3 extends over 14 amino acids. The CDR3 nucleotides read TGCGCCAGCAGCTTGGGAGCGGGAATGGAGACCCAGTACTTC. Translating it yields CASSLGAGMETQYF. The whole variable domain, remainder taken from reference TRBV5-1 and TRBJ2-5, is KAGVTQTPRYLIKTRGQQVTLSCSPISGHRSVSWYQQTPGQGLQFLFEYFSETQRNKGNFPGRFSGRQFSNSRSEMNVSTLELGDSALYLCASSLGAGMETQYFGPGTRLLVL.

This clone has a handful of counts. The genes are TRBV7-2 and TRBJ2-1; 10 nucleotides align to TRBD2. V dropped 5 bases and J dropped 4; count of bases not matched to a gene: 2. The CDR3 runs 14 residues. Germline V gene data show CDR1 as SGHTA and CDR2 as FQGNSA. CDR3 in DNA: TGTGCCAGCAGCGGACTAGCGGAATACAATGAGCAGTTCTTC. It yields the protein CASSGLAEYNEQFF.

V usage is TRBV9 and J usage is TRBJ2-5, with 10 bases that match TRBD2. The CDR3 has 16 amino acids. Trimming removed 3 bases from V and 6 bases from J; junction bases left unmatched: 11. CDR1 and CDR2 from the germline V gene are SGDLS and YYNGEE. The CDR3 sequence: CASSAHSSGSLQTQYF. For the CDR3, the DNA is TGTGCCAGCAGCGCCCATTCTAGCGGGAGCTTACAGACCCAGTACTTC.

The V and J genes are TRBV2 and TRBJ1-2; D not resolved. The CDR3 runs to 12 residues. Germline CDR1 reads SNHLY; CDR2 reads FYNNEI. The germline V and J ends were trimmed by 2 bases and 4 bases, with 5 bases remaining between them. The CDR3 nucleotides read TGTGCCAGCAGTGAAATGGCCTATGGCTACACCTTC. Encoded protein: CASSEMAYGYTF.

CDR3 sequence (DNA): TGTGCCACCAGCAGAGATCCCGGACAGGGAAACAATGAGCAGTTCTTC. Residues: CATSRDPGQGNNEQFF. The J gene is TRBJ2-1, the V gene TRBV15, with TRBD1 matching over 8 bases. The ends lost 0 bases at V and 5 bases at J; junction bases unmatched: 6. The length of the CDR3 is 16 residues. The germline V gene encodes CDR1 LNHNV and CDR2 YYDKDF (reference sequence).

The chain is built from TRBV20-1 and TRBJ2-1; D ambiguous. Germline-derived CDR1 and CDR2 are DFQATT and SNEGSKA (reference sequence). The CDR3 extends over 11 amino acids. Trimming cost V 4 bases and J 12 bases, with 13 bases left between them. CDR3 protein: CSANYREGQFF. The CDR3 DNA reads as TGCAGTGCTAATTATCGAGAAGGGCAGTTCTTC.

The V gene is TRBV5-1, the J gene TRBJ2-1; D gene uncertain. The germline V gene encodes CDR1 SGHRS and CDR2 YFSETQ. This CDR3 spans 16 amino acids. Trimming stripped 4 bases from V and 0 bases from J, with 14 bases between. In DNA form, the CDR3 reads TGCGCCAGCAGCACTGGACCTGAATCCTCCTACAATGAGCAGTTCTTC. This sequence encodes CASSTGPESSYNEQFF.

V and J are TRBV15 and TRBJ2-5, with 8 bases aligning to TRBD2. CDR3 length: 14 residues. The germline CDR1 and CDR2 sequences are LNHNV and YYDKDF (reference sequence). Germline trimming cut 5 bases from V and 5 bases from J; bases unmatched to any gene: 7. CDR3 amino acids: CATSRRGGSETQYF. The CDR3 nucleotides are TGTGCCACCAGCCGCCGGGGGGGGAGCGAGACCCAGTACTTC.

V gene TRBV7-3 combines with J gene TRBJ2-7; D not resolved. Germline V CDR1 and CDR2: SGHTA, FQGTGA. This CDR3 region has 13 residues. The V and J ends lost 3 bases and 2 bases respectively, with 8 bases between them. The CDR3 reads CASSFGDAYEQYF. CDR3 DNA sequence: TGTGCCAGCAGCTTCGGTGATGCCTACGAGCAGTACTTC. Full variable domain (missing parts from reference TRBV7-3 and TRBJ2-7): GAGVSQTPSNKVTEKGKYVELRCDPISGHTALYWYRQSLGQGPEFLIYFQGTGAADDSGLPNDRFFAVRPEGSVSTLKIQRTERGDSAVYLCASSFGDAYEQYFGPGTRLTVT.

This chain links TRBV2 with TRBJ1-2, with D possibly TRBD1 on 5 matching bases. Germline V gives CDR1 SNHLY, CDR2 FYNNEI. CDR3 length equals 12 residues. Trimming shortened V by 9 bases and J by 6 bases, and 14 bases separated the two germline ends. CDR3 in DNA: TGTGCCAGTGATGACCAAGGGGATGGCTACACCTTC. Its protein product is CASDDQGDGYTF. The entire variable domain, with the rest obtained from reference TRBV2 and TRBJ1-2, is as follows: EPEVTQTPSHQVTQMGQEVILRCVPISNHLYFYWYRQILGQKVEFLVSFYNNEISEKSEIFDDQFSVERPDGSNFTLKIRSTKLEDSAMYFCASDDQGDGYTFGSGTRLTVV.

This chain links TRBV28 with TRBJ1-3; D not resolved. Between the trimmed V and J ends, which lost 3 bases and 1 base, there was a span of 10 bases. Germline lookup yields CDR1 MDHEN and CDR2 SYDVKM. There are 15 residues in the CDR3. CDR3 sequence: CASSFGGSSGNTIYF. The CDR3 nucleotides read TGTGCCAGCAGTTTTGGAGGCTCTTCTGGAAACACCATATATTTT. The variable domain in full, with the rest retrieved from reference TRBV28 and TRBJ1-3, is DVKVTQSSRYLVKRTGEKVFLECVQDMDHENMFWYRQDPGLGLRLIYFSYDVKMKEKGDIPEGYSVSREKKERFSLILESASTNQTSMYLCASSFGGSSGNTIYFGEGSWLTVV.

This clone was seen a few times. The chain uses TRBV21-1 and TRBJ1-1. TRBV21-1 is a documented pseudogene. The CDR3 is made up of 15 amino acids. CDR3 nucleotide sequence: TGTGCCAGCAGTCCCACCTTTATGGGGGGCACTGAAGCTTTCTTT. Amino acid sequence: CASSPTFMGGTEAFF.

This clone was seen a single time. The CDR3 region is CASSLTSGSTDTQYF. For the CDR3, the DNA is TGCGCCAGCAGCCTGACTAGCGGGAGTACAGATACGCAGTATTTT. The chain is built from TRBV5-1 and TRBJ2-3, with 12 positions matching TRBD2. Germline loops: CDR1 SGHRS, CDR2 YFSETQ. The CDR3 is 15 amino acids. Trimming at V came to 4 bases and at J to 3 bases, leaving 3 bases not matched to a gene.

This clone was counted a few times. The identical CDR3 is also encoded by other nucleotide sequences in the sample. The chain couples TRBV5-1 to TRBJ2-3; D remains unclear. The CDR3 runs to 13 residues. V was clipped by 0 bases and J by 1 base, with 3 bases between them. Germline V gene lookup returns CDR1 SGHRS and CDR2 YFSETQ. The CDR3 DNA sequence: TGCGCCAGCAGCTTGGCCGGCACAGATACGCAGTATTTT. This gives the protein CASSLAGTDTQYF.

The CDR3, as DNA: TGTGCCAGCTTTTCAGGGGGATTCATCTATGGCTACACCTTC. This encodes CASFSGGFIYGYTF. The chain links TRBV6-1 to TRBJ1-2; 7 bases line up with TRBD1. The length of the CDR3 is 14 residues. J was trimmed by 4 bases and V by 8 bases; bases with no gene match: 10. CDR1 and CDR2 from the germline V gene are MNHNS and SASEGT.

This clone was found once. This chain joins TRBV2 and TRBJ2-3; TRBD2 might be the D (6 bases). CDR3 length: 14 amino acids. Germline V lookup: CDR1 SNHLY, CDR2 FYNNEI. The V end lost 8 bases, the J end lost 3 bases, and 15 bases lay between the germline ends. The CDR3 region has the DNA TGTGCCAGCGGCGTCGGGAGTTCGACAGATACGCAGTATTTT. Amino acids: CASGVGSSTDTQYF.

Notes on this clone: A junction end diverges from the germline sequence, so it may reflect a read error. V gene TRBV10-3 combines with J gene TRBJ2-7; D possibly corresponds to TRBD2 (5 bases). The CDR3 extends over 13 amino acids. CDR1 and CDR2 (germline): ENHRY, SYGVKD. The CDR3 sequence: CATSAGESYEQYF. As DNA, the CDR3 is TGTGCCACCAGTGCCGGGGAGTCCTACGAGCAGTACTTC.

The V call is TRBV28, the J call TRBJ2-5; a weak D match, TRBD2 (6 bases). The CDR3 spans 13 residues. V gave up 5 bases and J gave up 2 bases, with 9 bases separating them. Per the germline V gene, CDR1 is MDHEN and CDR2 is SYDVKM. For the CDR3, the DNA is TGTGCCAGCAGTACCGGGAGACAAGAGACCCAGTACTTC. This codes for CASSTGRQETQYF.

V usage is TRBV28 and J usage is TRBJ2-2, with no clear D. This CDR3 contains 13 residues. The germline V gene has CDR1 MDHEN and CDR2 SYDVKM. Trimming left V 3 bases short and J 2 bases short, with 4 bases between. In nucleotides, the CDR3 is TGTGCCAGCAGTTTGCCCAACACCGGGGAGCTGTTTTTT. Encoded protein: CASSLPNTGELFF.

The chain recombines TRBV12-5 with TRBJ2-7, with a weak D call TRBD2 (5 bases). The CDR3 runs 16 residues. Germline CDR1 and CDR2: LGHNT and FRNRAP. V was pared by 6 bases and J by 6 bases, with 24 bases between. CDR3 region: CASGPISGFRPAEQYF. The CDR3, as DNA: TGTGCTAGTGGACCTATAAGCGGATTCCGACCGGCCGAGCAGTACTTC. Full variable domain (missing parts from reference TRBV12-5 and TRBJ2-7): DARVTQTPRHKVTEMGQEVTMRCQPILGHNTVFWYRQTMMQGLELLAYFRNRAPLDDSGMPKDRFSAEMPDATLATLKIQPSEPRDSAVYFCASGPISGFRPAEQYFGPGTRLTVT.

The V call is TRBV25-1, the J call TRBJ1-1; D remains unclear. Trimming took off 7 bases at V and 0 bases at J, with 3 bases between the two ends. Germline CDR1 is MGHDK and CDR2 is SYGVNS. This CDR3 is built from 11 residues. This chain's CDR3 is CASILNTEAFF. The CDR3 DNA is TGTGCCAGCATCCTGAACACTGAAGCTTTCTTT.

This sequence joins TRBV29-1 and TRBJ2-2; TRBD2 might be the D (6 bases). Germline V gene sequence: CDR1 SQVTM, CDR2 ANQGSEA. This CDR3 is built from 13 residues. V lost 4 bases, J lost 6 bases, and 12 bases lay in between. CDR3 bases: TGCAGCGTTGGGAGGGGAGGACCCGGGGAGCTGTTTTTT. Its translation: CSVGRGGPGELFF.

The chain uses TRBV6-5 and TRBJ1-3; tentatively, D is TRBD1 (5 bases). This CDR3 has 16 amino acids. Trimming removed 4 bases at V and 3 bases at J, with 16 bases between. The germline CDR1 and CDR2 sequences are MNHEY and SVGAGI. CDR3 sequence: CASSSPGAGGGNTIYF. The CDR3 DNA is TGTGCCAGCAGTTCTCCCGGGGCCGGGGGTGGAAACACCATATATTTT.

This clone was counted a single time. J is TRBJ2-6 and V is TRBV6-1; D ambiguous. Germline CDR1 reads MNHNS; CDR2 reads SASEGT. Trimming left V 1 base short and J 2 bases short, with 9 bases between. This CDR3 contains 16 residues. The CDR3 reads CASSEVPSAGANVLTF. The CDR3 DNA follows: TGTGCCAGCAGTGAAGTTCCGTCGGCTGGGGCCAACGTCCTGACTTTC.

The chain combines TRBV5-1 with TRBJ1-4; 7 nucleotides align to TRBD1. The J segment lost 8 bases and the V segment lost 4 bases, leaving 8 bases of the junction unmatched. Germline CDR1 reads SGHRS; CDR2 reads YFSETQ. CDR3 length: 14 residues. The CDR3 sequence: CASSQRQGREKLFF. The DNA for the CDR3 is TGCGCCAGCAGCCAGAGACAGGGTCGGGAAAAACTGTTTTTT.

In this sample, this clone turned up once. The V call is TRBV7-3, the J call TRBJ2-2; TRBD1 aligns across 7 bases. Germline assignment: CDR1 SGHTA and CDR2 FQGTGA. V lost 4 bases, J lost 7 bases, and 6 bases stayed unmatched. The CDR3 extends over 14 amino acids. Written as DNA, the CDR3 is TGTGCCAGCAGCTCTGGGACAGTCCACGGGGAGCTGTTTTTT. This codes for CASSSGTVHGELFF.

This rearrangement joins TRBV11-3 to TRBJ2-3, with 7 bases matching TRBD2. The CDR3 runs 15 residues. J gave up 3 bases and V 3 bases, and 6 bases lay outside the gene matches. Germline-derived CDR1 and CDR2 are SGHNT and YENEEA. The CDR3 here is CASSFTSGGTDTQYF. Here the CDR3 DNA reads TGTGCCAGCAGCTTCACTTCGGGGGGTACAGATACGCAGTATTTT.